This TCR beta chain was profiled in a study of a mutant IDH1 vaccine in newly diagnosed glioma. Using immunoSEQ multiplex PCR, the repertoire was profiled, and TCRdb retains in-frame clones only, with some absent. Among tens of thousands of clones listed, about 78% were seen once. CDR3 length equals 16 residues. The germline V gene has CDR1 SGHVS and CDR2 FQNEAQ. The V end lost 4 bases, the J end lost 5 bases, and 18 bases lay between the germline ends. A word on this clone: Its cognate antigen is unknown.

Time point meaning: week 11, during vaccination. The content of each vaccine dose was 300 ug of mutant IDH1 20-mer peptide, and topical imiquimod accompanied it. The chain recombines TRBV7-8 with TRBJ1-5; D may be TRBD1 (6 bases). This clonotype was sampled from a man aged 30 to 45 with glioma. The specimen comprised PBMCs, sampled from a glioma patient whose treatment included an IDH1 peptide vaccine. CDR3 amino acids: CASSSLPRQAHQPQHF. CDR3 coding DNA: TGTGCCAGCAGCTCACTCCCCCGACAGGCCCATCAGCCCCAGCATTTT.